This T cell receptor (beta chain) is from a study of shared clonotypes between healthy human individuals. CD45RO-negative cells were positively selected for CCR7, leaving out terminally differentiated effector memory CD45RA+ cells. This table comes from immunoSEQ multiplex PCR, and its TCRdb copy is limited to in-frame clones, with some not included. The table shows roughly 1,800,000 clones, with about 94% occurring only once. The CDR3 has 12 residues. Trimming removed 3 bases at V and 3 bases at J, with 6 bases between. In germline, CDR1 is MDHEN, CDR2 SYDVKM. This TCR derives from a man aged 18 to 29 in good health. The rearrangement uses TRBV28 and TRBJ2-7; D remains unclear. Sequencing was done on a sample of naive CD8+ T cells sorted from blood. The CDR3 DNA reads as TGTGCCAGCAGTTTCGAGAGCTACGAGCAGTACTTC. Protein product: CASSFESYEQYF.